The next 17 T cell receptor beta chains were all read from a single sample in a study of T cells in Graves' hyperthyroidism and ophthalmopathy. RNA transcripts provided the source from which TCR beta CDR3 regions were amplified. The TCR CDR3 was amplified in a first-round RT-PCR using the HTBI primer set. TCRdb re-called the multiplex PCR reads with MiXCR, one entry per CDR3 protein. The data contain about 350,000 distinct CDR3 sequences, roughly 13% of them singletons. Source material: blood. The receptors come from a woman in her 30s with Graves' hyperthyroidism.

The sample holds many counts of this clonotype. V and J are TRBV27 and TRBJ1-1, with D perhaps matching TRBD1 (5 bases). The V gene lost 6 bases and the J gene lost 7 bases, with 18 bases spanning the gap. Germline V lookup: CDR1 MNHEY, CDR2 SMNVEV (reference sequence). The CDR3 extends over 14 amino acids. The CDR3 is CASRPGHGGGEAFF. Here the CDR3 DNA reads TGTGCCAGCAGGCCAGGCCACGGGGGTGGTGAAGCTTTCTTT.

This clonotype was detected many times. The rearrangement joins TRBV7-9 to TRBJ2-5; the D call may be TRBD1 or TRBD2 (5 bases each). Germline CDR1 is SEHNR and CDR2 is FQNEAQ (reference sequence). The V and J ends lost 3 bases and 13 bases respectively, with 15 bases between them. The CDR3 covers 12 residues. CDR3: CASSFWDGRLYF. CDR3 nucleotide sequence: TGTGCCAGCAGCTTCTGGGACGGTCGACTGTACTTC.

In this sample, this clonotype turned up many times. The genes are TRBV7-8 and TRBJ1-2, with TRBD1 matching over 8 bases. CDR1 and CDR2 (germline): SGHVS, FQNEAQ. The CDR3 runs 16 residues. Losses at the gene ends were 1 base for V and 6 bases for J; bases not matched to a gene: 10. The DNA of the CDR3 is TGTGCCAGCAGCTTAGTGAGAAGTCGGACAGGGCATGGCTACACCTTC. This translates into CASSLVRSRTGHGYTF.

This clonotype was seen a handful of times. A read error may account for a junction end that differs from germline. The chain is built from TRBV20-1 and TRBJ2-2; TRBD2 agrees at 8 bases. This CDR3 has 12 residues. The V gene's germline CDR1 is DFQATT and CDR2 SNEGSKA (reference sequence). This CDR3 reads CSARDRGGELSF. DNA of the CDR3: TGCAGTGCTAGAGATCGGGGGGGGGAGCTGTCTTTT.

The chain combines TRBV7-4 with TRBJ2-1; D might be TRBD2 (5 bases). Trimming pared 6 bases from V and 5 bases from J, leaving 17 bases between. The CDR3 has 15 amino acids. Germline loops: CDR1 SGHVT, CDR2 SQSDAQ. The CDR3: CASRKPGSPDNEQFF. The CDR3 DNA reads as TGTGCCAGCAGAAAACCGGGGTCCCCCGACAATGAGCAGTTCTTC.

The sample holds many counts of this clonotype. V and J are TRBV6-1 and TRBJ1-3, with D perhaps matching TRBD1 (5 bases). CDR3 length: 14 amino acids. Germline CDR1 reads MNHNS; CDR2 reads SASEGT. Trimming left V 10 bases short and J 0 bases short, with 13 bases between. The CDR3 DNA is TGTGCCACCAGAAGAACAGGCTCTGGAAACACCATATATTTT. Its protein product is CATRRTGSGNTIYF.

CDR3 in DNA: TGTGCCAGCAGCGTAGCGGTAAGCGGGGGACAGAATGAGCAGTTCTTC. It encodes CASSVAVSGGQNEQFF. The chain has TRBV9 and TRBJ2-1; D is perhaps TRBD2 (8 bases). V lost 0 bases and J lost 7, with 17 bases in between. The germline V gene encodes CDR1 SGDLS and CDR2 YYNGEE. This CDR3 spans 16 amino acids.

This clonotype was counted many times. This chain joins TRBV2 and TRBJ1-1; D perhaps matches TRBD1 (5 bases). Germline V gene lookup returns CDR1 SNHLY and CDR2 FYNNEI. V lost 5 bases to trimming and J lost 8 bases, with 12 bases between them. The CDR3 sequence is 12 residues long. CDR3 sequence: CASSSRQYEAFF. The CDR3 DNA sequence: TGTGCCAGCAGTTCCCGACAGTACGAAGCTTTCTTT.

This clonotype occurred a few times. At one of its ends the junction is not consistent with the germline gene, which may arise from a read error. The rearrangement links TRBV13 to TRBJ2-1, with TRBD2 identical over 9 bases. There are 17 residues in the CDR3. Germline CDR1 PRHDT, CDR2 FYEKMQ (reference sequence). CDR3 bases: TGTGCCAGCAGCTTAGCGGGGTTAGCGGGAGAAATGAATGGGCAGTTCTTC. This encodes CASSLAGLAGEMNGQFF.

This chain joins TRBV29-1 and TRBJ2-3; D gene unclear. The CDR3 covers 12 residues. With 4 bases removed from V and 6 bases from J, the gap between germline ends came to 11 bases. CDR1 SQVTM and CDR2 ANQGSEA come from the germline V gene. The DNA of the CDR3 is TGCAGCGTTGTCTGGGCCCAGGATACGCAGTATTTT. It yields the protein CSVVWAQDTQYF.

This clonotype was observed many times. The gene calls are TRBV24-1 and TRBJ2-2, with D tentatively TRBD1 (5 bases). The CDR3 has 14 amino acids. V was clipped by 4 bases and J by 8 bases, with 13 bases between them. CDR1 and CDR2 (germline): KGHDR, SFDVKD. The CDR3 DNA sequence: TGTGCCACCAGTGACCTTGGACACTCTGGGGAGCTGTTTTTT. Translating it yields CATSDLGHSGELFF.

The table lists this clonotype with many counts. This chain connects TRBV11-2 to TRBJ2-7; TRBD2 agrees at 8 bases. The CDR3 length is 15 residues. CDR1 and CDR2 (germline): SGHAT, FQNNGV. Trimming at V came to 3 bases and at J to 7 bases, leaving 11 bases not matched to a gene. CDR3 protein: CASSFIAAGAGEQYF. The CDR3 coding sequence is TGTGCCAGCAGCTTCATAGCAGCGGGAGCAGGGGAGCAGTACTTC.

Ten or more counts support this clonotype. The gene calls are TRBV7-2 and TRBJ2-1, with 7 positions matching TRBD2. V shed 5 bases and J 10 bases; nucleotides not matched to a gene: 17. CDR1 SGHTA and CDR2 FQGNSA come from the germline V gene. The CDR3 is 16 amino acids. CDR3 sequence (DNA): TGTGCCAGCAGCCAAGAATCCGGGACTAACCTAGTGGAGCAGTTCTTC. Its protein is CASSQESGTNLVEQFF.

This clonotype was picked up many times. This chain connects TRBV29-1 to TRBJ2-1; D possibly uses TRBD1 or TRBD2 (5 bases each). Germline V gene data show CDR1 as SQVTM and CDR2 as ANQGSEA. The CDR3 is 16 amino acids. The ends were cut back, 0 bases at V and 9 bases at J, with 21 bases in the middle. The CDR3 bases are TGCAGCGTTGAAGATAGGGACCCGCTAACTGGGGGTGAGCAGTTCTTC. This translates into CSVEDRDPLTGGEQFF.

There are many counts of this clonotype. The chain combines TRBV11-1 with TRBJ1-2; TRBD1 agrees at 10 bases. Unmatched junction bases numbered 6, after V lost 5 bases and J lost 3 bases. The CDR3 has 15 residues. The germline V gene has CDR1 SGHAT and CDR2 FQDESV (reference sequence). The CDR3 DNA follows: TGTGCCAGCAGCAGGGACAGGGGAACCCACTATGGCTACACCTTC. It encodes CASSRDRGTHYGYTF.

V usage is TRBV6-1 and J usage is TRBJ2-1, with 12 bases fitting TRBD2. V trimming: 6 bases; J trimming: 8 bases; junction bases outside the gene matches: 2. CDR1 MNHNS and CDR2 SASEGT come from the germline V gene. The CDR3 consists of 13 residues. This CDR3 is CASRSSGRDEQFF. The CDR3, as DNA: TGTGCCAGCAGATCTAGCGGGAGGGATGAGCAGTTCTTC.

This clonotype occurred many times. The chain joins TRBV28 to TRBJ2-2, with D perhaps matching TRBD1 or TRBD2 (5 bases each). The CDR3 contains 16 residues. Trimming stripped 6 bases from V and 3 bases from J, with 17 bases between. Germline V lookup: CDR1 MDHEN, CDR2 SYDVKM. The CDR3 bases are TGTGCCAGCAGCCCTTTCGGGACCAGGCACACCGGGGAGCTGTTTTTT. This sequence encodes CASSPFGTRHTGELFF.